The 8 T cell receptor beta chains below all came from one sample that was sequenced in a study of T cells in Graves' hyperthyroidism and ophthalmopathy. RNA transcripts gave rise to amplified TCR beta CDR3 regions. Carried out on the TCR CDR3, a first-round RT-PCR used the HTBI primer set. Via MiXCR, TCRdb re-called the multiplex PCR reads, giving one row per CDR3 protein. The repertoire consists of 500,000 to 600,000 distinct CDR3 sequences, with about half occurring once and the leading ten covering about 8.3%. Sequencing used peripheral blood or thyroid tissue (not recorded which). These receptors originate from a woman under 30 with Graves' hyperthyroidism.

This clonotype was seen once. The V call is TRBV12-3 or TRBV12-4, the J call TRBJ2-7; 11 positions agree with TRBD1. Trimming cost V 3 bases and J 2 bases; bases outside gene matches: 21. The CDR3 loop spans 21 amino acids. The CDR3 DNA reads TGTGCCAGCAGTTTCCAACCGAGTCGGGACAGGGGGAGATTGGGTACCTACGAGCAGTACTTC. This translates into CASSFQPSRDRGRLGTYEQYF.

This clonotype was recorded once. J is TRBJ2-7 and V is TRBV27; D not resolved. CDR1 is MNHEY, CDR2 SMNVEV, per germline (reference sequence). The CDR3 is made up of 14 amino acids. Trimming pared 5 bases from V and 7 bases from J, leaving 18 bases between. In nucleotides, the CDR3 is TGTGCCAGCAGTCCGGGCTATTCGGTTGGAGAGCAGTACTTC. Translation gives CASSPGYSVGEQYF.

V gene TRBV2 combines with J gene TRBJ2-7; D is unresolved. This CDR3 is built from 12 residues. Trimming removed 0 bases from V and 5 bases from J, with 5 bases in between. Germline V gives CDR1 SNHLY, CDR2 FYNNEI. The DNA for the CDR3 is TGTGCCAGCAGTGAAGCTTTTGACGAGCAGTACTTC. It is translated as CASSEAFDEQYF. The full variable domain, with the rest looked up from reference TRBV2 and TRBJ2-7, is EPEVTQTPSHQVTQMGQEVILRCVPISNHLYFYWYRQILGQKVEFLVSFYNNEISEKSEIFDDQFSVERPDGSNFTLKIRSTKLEDSAMYFCASSEAFDEQYFGPGTRLTVT.

This clonotype was seen a handful of times. This rearrangement joins TRBV24-1 to TRBJ2-3, with 9 nucleotides matching TRBD1. J lost 4 bases, V lost 2 bases, and 3 bases had no gene match. This CDR3 contains 15 residues. The germline V gene has CDR1 KGHDR and CDR2 SFDVKD. CDR3 protein: CATSDYRGLADTQYF. CDR3 DNA: TGTGCCACCAGTGATTACAGGGGGCTGGCAGATACGCAGTATTTT.

In this sample, this clonotype turned up a few times. The chain links TRBV7-2 to TRBJ2-1, with a weak D call TRBD2 (6 bases). This CDR3 is 14 amino acids long. V lost 5 bases and J 5 bases, leaving 13 bases between the germline ends. Germline V CDR1 and CDR2: SGHTA, FQGNSA. The CDR3 reads CASSLQRVNNEQFF. DNA for the CDR3: TGTGCCAGCAGCCTCCAGCGGGTGAACAATGAGCAGTTCTTC. The variable domain in full, with the rest retrieved from reference TRBV7-2 and TRBJ2-1, is GAGVSQSPSNKVTEKGKDVELRCDPISGHTALYWYRQSLGQGLEFLIYFQGNSAPDKSGLPSDRFSAERTGGSVSTLTIQRTQQEDSAVYLCASSLQRVNNEQFFGPGTRLTVL.

The chain is built from TRBV20-1 and TRBJ1-1; no clear D. V lost 0 bases to trimming and J lost 6 bases, with 8 bases between them. Germline CDR1 DFQATT, CDR2 SNEGSKA (reference sequence). The length of the CDR3 is 12 residues. The CDR3 region has the DNA TGCAGTGCTAGAGATCCGGGCGCTGAAGCTTTCTTT. Translated: CSARDPGAEAFF.

The gene calls are TRBV2 and TRBJ1-5, with TRBD1 as a possible D gene (5 bases). Germline V gene lookup returns CDR1 SNHLY and CDR2 FYNNEI. The V end lost 6 bases, the J end lost 14 bases, and 23 bases lay between the germline ends. This CDR3 comprises 14 residues. The CDR3 sequence: CASRDGTSGLYEHF. Here the CDR3 DNA reads TGTGCCAGCAGAGACGGGACTAGCGGCTTATACGAGCATTTT.

The chain uses TRBV24-1 and TRBJ2-7, with TRBD2 identical over 10 bases. V shed 4 bases and J 7 bases; nucleotides not matched to a gene: 6. This CDR3 spans 14 amino acids. Germline V lookup: CDR1 KGHDR, CDR2 SFDVKD. CDR3 amino acids: CATSEGGLAAEQYF. The DNA of the CDR3 is TGTGCCACCAGTGAGGGCGGACTAGCGGCAGAGCAGTACTTC.